Below, 9 T cell receptor beta chains from the same sample are listed, as sequenced in a study of cytomegalovirus exposure and HLA in healthy donors. PCR was performed using 60 Vbeta and 13 Jbeta primers. The assay was immunoSEQ multiplex PCR, and TCRdb's table has in-frame clones only and misses some. The profile shows under 200,000 clones, around 88% of them singletons. The material sequenced was PBMCs. Receptor source: a woman in her twenties or thirties in good health and CMV-seronegative.

The genes are TRBV28 and TRBJ2-7; D remains unclear. V shed 3 bases and J shed 2 bases, with 11 bases lying between them. The CDR3 is 14 amino acids. Looked up from germline, CDR1 is MDHEN and CDR2 is SYDVKM. In nucleotides, the CDR3 is TGTGCCAGCAGTTTCCCCCACCGAGCCTACGAGCAGTACTTC. Translating it yields CASSFPHRAYEQYF.

The chain uses TRBV5-1 and TRBJ2-3, with a tentative D call TRBD1 (6 bases). The germline V and J ends were trimmed by 3 bases and 5 bases, with 7 bases remaining between them. Per the germline V gene, CDR1 is SGHRS and CDR2 is YFSETQ. This CDR3 has 12 residues. CDR3 in DNA: TGCGCCAGCAGCTCGGACAGAGATACGCAGTATTTT. Its translation is CASSSDRDTQYF.

The chain is built from TRBV19 and TRBJ1-5; D is uncertain. V shed 3 bases and J shed 6 bases, with 12 bases lying between them. CDR1 and CDR2 (germline): LNHDA, SQIVND (reference sequence). The CDR3 length is 14 residues. The CDR3 DNA sequence: TGTGCCAGTAGTATCGAAGAGGGTACTCAGCCCCAGCATTTT. Encoded protein: CASSIEEGTQPQHF.

This clone was picked up one time. The chain joins TRBV19 to TRBJ1-4, with 7 bases matching TRBD1. Germline V CDR1 and CDR2: LNHDA, SQIVND (reference sequence). CDR3 length: 16 amino acids. V trimming: 3 bases; J trimming: 11 bases; junction bases outside the gene matches: 15. This CDR3 reads CASSISVGRGNPKLFF. The CDR3 DNA is TGTGCCAGTAGTATCAGTGTCGGCAGGGGGAATCCGAAACTGTTTTTT.

This clone was picked up one time. The chain recombines TRBV6-6 with TRBJ2-7; 9 bases match TRBD1. After removal of 7 bases from V and 4 bases from J, the junction contained 8 bases not matched to a gene. The CDR3 runs 14 residues. Germline V gives CDR1 MNHNY, CDR2 SVGAGI (reference sequence). CDR3 DNA: TGTGCCAGCACCAGCGGGACAGGGACATACGAGCAGTACTTC. Translated: CASTSGTGTYEQYF.

The rearrangement uses TRBV10-3 and TRBJ1-4, with no clear D. Looked up from germline, CDR1 is ENHRY and CDR2 is SYGVKD. V was trimmed by 4 bases and J by 5 bases, leaving 14 bases between them. The CDR3 has 15 residues. CDR3 nucleotides: TGTGCCATCAGTGCAGCGTCGGCAGTAAATGAAAAACTGTTTTTT. It is translated as CAISAASAVNEKLFF.

This chain connects TRBV12-5 to TRBJ1-1; D possibly corresponds to TRBD1 (5 bases). Trimming took off 7 bases at V and 3 bases at J, with 12 bases between the two ends. Germline V CDR1 and CDR2: LGHNT, FRNRAP. This CDR3 is built from 13 residues. The CDR3 sequence is CASAPTGDTEAFF. The CDR3 nucleotides are TGTGCTAGTGCCCCGACGGGGGACACTGAAGCTTTCTTT.

V usage is TRBV10-3 and J usage is TRBJ2-7; 8 bases match TRBD1. Unmatched junction bases numbered 5, after V lost 0 bases and J lost 4 bases. The germline CDR1 and CDR2 sequences are ENHRY and SYGVKD. This CDR3 contains 15 residues. DNA for the CDR3: TGTGCCATCAGTGAGTCGGGGACAGGACAATACGAGCAGTACTTC. It specifies CAISESGTGQYEQYF.

The CDR3 protein is CASSFRGGTDTQYF. CDR3 nucleotides: TGTGCCAGCAGCTTCAGGGGTGGCACAGATACGCAGTATTTT. The chain links TRBV11-2 to TRBJ2-3; weak D call: TRBD1 (6 bases). The CDR3 totals 14 residues. The germline gives CDR1 SGHAT, CDR2 FQNNGV. V was pared by 3 bases and J by 1 base, with 8 bases between. Filled out from reference TRBV11-2 and TRBJ2-3, the complete variable domain reads EAGVAQSPRYKIIEKRQSVAFWCNPISGHATLYWYQQILGQGPKLLIQFQNNGVVDDSQLPKDRFSAERLKGVDSTLKIQPAKLEDSAVYLCASSFRGGTDTQYFGPGTRLTVL.